Each of the 15 T cell receptor beta chains below was sequenced from the same sample in a study of long-term antiretroviral therapy in people with HIV. Investigators performed immunoSEQ version v3.0 at survey level. Only in-frame clones appear in the TCRdb table, and some are missing; sequencing was by immunoSEQ multiplex PCR. The data contain approximately 28,000 clones, about 90% of them singletons. The material was unsorted PBMCs, obtained 2 years after starting antiretroviral therapy. Every receptor here comes from a man aged 50-60 years with HIV.

The chain couples TRBV7-2 to TRBJ1-1; maybe TRBD1 (5 bases). CDR1 and CDR2 (germline): SGHTA, FQGNSA. The ends were cut back, 7 bases at V and 1 base at J, with 19 bases in the middle. The CDR3 extends over 16 amino acids. CDR3 loop: CASNSASGDQNTEAFF. CDR3 nucleotide sequence: TGTGCCAGCAATTCGGCGTCCGGGGACCAGAACACTGAAGCTTTCTTT.

In DNA form, the CDR3 reads TGCGCCAGCAGCCCAAGGGGGGCGGAAGCTTTCTTT. This codes for CASSPRGAEAFF. The V and J genes are TRBV5-1 and TRBJ1-1; D is perhaps TRBD1 (6 bases). The CDR3 spans 12 residues. The V end was cut by 4 bases, the J end by 8 bases, with 12 bases between. Germline V lookup: CDR1 SGHRS, CDR2 YFSETQ.

The chain recombines TRBV6-5 with TRBJ2-7; D is perhaps TRBD2 (5 bases). Per germline, CDR1 MNHEY and CDR2 SVGAGI. Trimming removed 8 bases from V and 3 bases from J, with 5 bases in between. The CDR3 is 10 residues long. The DNA for the CDR3 is TGTGCCAGCGGGAGCTACGAGCAGTACTTC. Protein product: CASGSYEQYF.

The CDR3 bases are TGCGCCAGCAGCCAAGTGGCAGGCAACTATGGCTACACCTTC. It is translated as CASSQVAGNYGYTF. The rearrangement uses TRBV4-3 and TRBJ1-2, with D unresolved. Deletions cut 1 base from V and 2 bases from J, with 8 bases between. The CDR3 sequence is 14 residues long. Germline assignment: CDR1 LGHNA and CDR2 YSLEER.

The V gene is TRBV10-3, the J gene TRBJ2-1; 13 nucleotides align to TRBD2. The V gene end was trimmed by 6 bases and the J gene end by 8 bases; junction bases not matched to a gene: 7. The CDR3 has 15 amino acids. Germline V lookup: CDR1 ENHRY, CDR2 SYGVKD. CDR3 DNA sequence: TGTGCCATCAGCTGGACTAGCGGGAGCAGCTATGAGCAGTTCTTC. The encoded protein is CAISWTSGSSYEQFF.

The rearrangement links TRBV7-8 to TRBJ1-1; D is undetermined. The CDR3 is 13 residues long. Germline V gene lookup returns CDR1 SGHVS and CDR2 FQNEAQ. V lost 5 bases to trimming and J lost 1 base, with 8 bases between them. The CDR3 bases are TGTGCCAGCAGCCTAGACACGAACACTGAAGCTTTCTTT. Translation: CASSLDTNTEAFF. The whole variable domain, remainder taken from reference TRBV7-8 and TRBJ1-1, is GAGVSQSPRYKVAKRGQDVALRCDPISGHVSLFWYQQALGQGPEFLTYFQNEAQLDKSGLPSDRFFAERPEGSVSTLKIQRTQQEDSAVYLCASSLDTNTEAFFGQGTRLTVV.

The V gene is TRBV27, the J gene TRBJ1-6, with D maybe TRBD1 (5 bases). CDR3 length: 16 residues. Germline assignment: CDR1 MNHEY and CDR2 SMNVEV (reference sequence). V was shortened by 5 bases and J by 0 bases, with 11 bases between the two germline ends. The CDR3 DNA reads TGTGCCAGCAGTGACAGACAGAGCTCCTATAATTCACCCCTCCACTTT. Its translation is CASSDRQSSYNSPLHF.

This rearrangement joins TRBV15 to TRBJ2-3; the match to TRBD1 covers 8 bases. The CDR3 length is 17 residues. With V trimmed by 0 bases and J by 5 bases, 10 bases remained unmatched. Germline CDR1 is LNHNV and CDR2 is YYDKDF (reference sequence). CDR3 amino acids: CATSRDRGRGPVDTQYF. The CDR3 DNA follows: TGTGCCACCAGCAGAGATCGCGGCAGGGGGCCGGTAGATACGCAGTATTTT.

The CDR3 nucleotides are TGTGCCAGCAGCTTAGCGCATGGTTCCTACAATGAGCAGTTCTTC. Translation: CASSLAHGSYNEQFF. The J gene is TRBJ2-1, the V gene TRBV7-2, with D unresolved. The CDR3 loop spans 15 amino acids. Germline V CDR1 and CDR2: SGHTA, FQGNSA. V lost 0 bases and J 1 base, leaving 7 bases between the germline ends.

The V gene is TRBV7-8, the J gene TRBJ2-7, with unresolved D. Germline assignment: CDR1 SGHVS and CDR2 FQNEAQ. Trimming stripped 5 bases from V and 3 bases from J, with 14 bases between. This CDR3 contains 14 residues. CDR3 sequence reads: CASSLLSASYEQYF. As DNA, the CDR3 is TGTGCCAGCAGCCTCCTTTCGGCCAGCTACGAGCAGTACTTC. Based on the CDR3 plus reference TRBV7-8 and TRBJ2-7, the full variable domain is GAGVSQSPRYKVAKRGQDVALRCDPISGHVSLFWYQQALGQGPEFLTYFQNEAQLDKSGLPSDRFFAERPEGSVSTLKIQRTQQEDSAVYLCASSLLSASYEQYFGPGTRLTVT.

The chain recombines TRBV4-1 with TRBJ1-5, with a weak D call TRBD1 (5 bases). Germline V gene data show CDR1 as MGHRA and CDR2 as YSYEKL. The CDR3 is 15 amino acids. The V end lost 6 bases, the J end lost 2 bases, and 14 bases lay between the germline ends. The CDR3 reads CASRSQGGGNQPQHF. The CDR3 DNA is TGCGCCAGCAGAAGTCAGGGTGGAGGCAATCAGCCCCAGCATTTT.

V is TRBV28 and J is TRBJ1-5; the D is unclear. The V end was cut by 2 bases, the J end by 9 bases, with 14 bases between. The CDR3 spans 14 residues. Germline values: CDR1 MDHEN, CDR2 SYDVKM. This CDR3 reads CASSLVRVEWPQHF. The DNA for the CDR3 is TGTGCCAGCAGTTTAGTCCGGGTAGAGTGGCCCCAGCATTTT.

The rearrangement joins TRBV28 to TRBJ2-6; D possibly corresponds to TRBD1 (6 bases). Germline lookup yields CDR1 MDHEN and CDR2 SYDVKM. Trimming cost V 6 bases and J 4 bases, with 13 bases left between them. This CDR3 contains 15 residues. The CDR3 loop is CASSYRDGGANVLTF. CDR3 nucleotide sequence: TGTGCCAGCAGCTACAGGGACGGCGGGGCCAACGTCCTGACTTTC.

The genes are TRBV13 and TRBJ2-5; 11 nucleotides agree with TRBD2. Trimming removed 6 bases from V and 3 bases from J; junction bases left unmatched: 6. Germline V gives CDR1 PRHDT, CDR2 FYEKMQ (reference sequence). The CDR3 has 15 residues. The CDR3 loop is CASRLRGLAEETQYF. CDR3 DNA sequence: TGTGCCAGCAGACTAAGGGGACTAGCGGAAGAGACCCAGTACTTC.

The rearrangement uses TRBV9 and TRBJ2-1, with TRBD2 identical over 10 bases. In germline, CDR1 is SGDLS, CDR2 YYNGEE. V lost 0 bases, J lost 4 bases, and 7 bases stayed unmatched. The CDR3 has 17 amino acids. The CDR3 nucleotides read TGTGCCAGCAGCGTAGGCCCCCCTAGCGGGGGTTACAATGAGCAGTTCTTC. Translation gives CASSVGPPSGGYNEQFF.